This is a list of T cell receptor beta chains from one sample in a study of blood T cell repertoires in COVID-19. Data came from immunoSEQ multiplex PCR; TCRdb stores just in-frame clones and leaves some out. The table includes over 250,000 clones, roughly 90% detected once. Sequenced: PBMCs or T cells enriched from blood (not recorded which). Source of these receptors: a man between 40 and 49 years old who had recovered from COVID-19. CDR3s include the opening cysteine and the closing phenylalanine or tryptophan. The D gene is left open where the match is weak. The size of a clone is reported for some rows only, either as once, few or many, or as a class for expanded clones.

clone_size	v_call	d_call	j_call	cdr3_aa	cdr3_nt
NA	TRBV9	NA	TRBJ2-1	CASSVAGGDYNEQFF	TGTGCCAGCAGCGTAGCTGGCGGGGATTACAATGAGCAGTTCTTC
NA	TRBV5-1	NA	TRBJ1-1	CASSSLSGGLGTEAFF	TGCGCCAGCAGCTCCCTATCGGGGGGCCTCGGCACTGAAGCTTTCTTT
NA	TRBV6-5	TRBD1	TRBJ1-5	CASRGGLGNQPQHF	TGTGCCAGCAGAGGGGGCTTAGGCAATCAGCCCCAGCATTTT
NA	TRBV29-1	NA	TRBJ2-1	CSVARDNEQFF	TGCAGCGTTGCCAGGGACAATGAGCAGTTCTTC
NA	TRBV27	TRBD1	TRBJ2-2	CASSLRGQGTGELFF	TGTGCCAGCAGTTTAAGGGGACAGGGCACCGGGGAGCTGTTTTTT
NA	TRBV4-3	NA	TRBJ1-2	CASSYLQGSNYGYTF	TGCGCCAGCAGCTACTTACAGGGATCTAACTATGGCTACACCTTC
once	TRBV7-9	TRBD1	TRBJ2-5	CASSRTGAQETQYF	TGTGCCAGCAGCCGGACAGGGGCACAAGAGACCCAGTACTTC
NA	TRBV4-2	NA	TRBJ1-2	CASSPGQSAMVSYGYTF	TGTGCCAGCAGCCCCGGACAGTCTGCTATGGTGTCCTATGGCTACACCTTC
NA	TRBV7-3	TRBD1	TRBJ1-1	CASSRDRGVLGAFF	TGTGCCAGCAGCAGGGACAGGGGTGTCCTAGGAGCTTTCTTT
NA	TRBV5-6	TRBD2	TRBJ2-5	CASSILSGAQETQYF	TGTGCCAGCAGCATCCTCAGCGGGGCCCAAGAGACCCAGTACTTC